Listed below are T cell receptor beta chains from one sample, sequenced in a study of T cell responses to AZD1222 COVID-19 vaccine. Measured with immunoSEQ multiplex PCR; TCRdb has only the in-frame clones, and not every one. The top ten hold 0.85% to 1.1% of the sample, which has about 170,000 clones, 87% seen once. The sample consisted of peripheral blood, taken 28 days after the second AZD1222 dose. Receptors originate from an adult who received the AZD1222 COVID-19 vaccine. CDR3s include the opening cysteine and the closing phenylalanine or tryptophan. The order of the fields is J gene, D gene, V gene, clone size, CDR3 DNA, CDR3 protein. D genes are given only for firm matches. For some rows the clone size is stated as once, few or many, or as a class when expanded; others skip it.

j_call: TRBJ1-1
d_call: TRBD1
v_call: TRBV27
clone_size: -
cdr3_nt: TGTGCCAGCAGTCTTAGACAGGGAGGGGGGATGAACACTGAAGCTTTCTTT
cdr3_aa: CASSLRQGGGMNTEAFF

j_call: TRBJ1-2
d_call: -
v_call: TRBV15
clone_size: -
cdr3_nt: TGTGCCACCAGCAGAGAAGAGGGAGATGGCTACACCTTC
cdr3_aa: CATSREEGDGYTF

j_call: TRBJ1-1
d_call: TRBD1
v_call: TRBV27
clone_size: -
cdr3_nt: TGTGCCAGCAGTTTCCAGGGGGCGCGGGGGAACACTGAAGCTTTCTTT
cdr3_aa: CASSFQGARGNTEAFF

j_call: TRBJ2-2
d_call: -
v_call: TRBV4-2
clone_size: -
cdr3_nt: TGTGCCAGCAGCCAAAGACAGCACCCGAACACCGGGGAGCTGTTTTTT
cdr3_aa: CASSQRQHPNTGELFF

j_call: TRBJ2-2
d_call: -
v_call: TRBV10-3
clone_size: -
cdr3_nt: TGTGCCATCAGGGCGAACACCGGGGAGCTGTTTTTT
cdr3_aa: CAIRANTGELFF

j_call: TRBJ2-7
d_call: -
v_call: TRBV5-1
clone_size: -
cdr3_nt: TGCGCCAGCAGCTTGGAGTGGCAGGGTCGGTACGAGCAGTACTTC
cdr3_aa: CASSLEWQGRYEQYF

j_call: TRBJ1-1
d_call: -
v_call: TRBV7-9
clone_size: -
cdr3_nt: TGTGCCAGCAGCTTAGAGACAGCTGAAGCTTTCTTT
cdr3_aa: CASSLETAEAFF

j_call: TRBJ1-1
d_call: -
v_call: TRBV18
clone_size: once
cdr3_nt: TGTGCCAGCTCACACCTCCCCCCGACGAACACTGAAGCTTTCTTT
cdr3_aa: CASSHLPPTNTEAFF

j_call: TRBJ1-6
d_call: -
v_call: TRBV4-2
clone_size: -
cdr3_nt: TGTGCCAGCAGCCAAGAACGGCGCTCACCCCTCCACTTT
cdr3_aa: CASSQERRSPLHF

j_call: TRBJ1-2
d_call: -
v_call: TRBV11-2
clone_size: -
cdr3_nt: TGTGCCAGCAGCTTAGATAGGGCCGGGGGTAGGGGCTACACCTTC
cdr3_aa: CASSLDRAGGRGYTF

j_call: TRBJ2-2
d_call: -
v_call: TRBV19
clone_size: -
cdr3_nt: TGTGCCAGTAGTATTCCCCCGGGGAAAACCGGGGAGCTGTTTTTT
cdr3_aa: CASSIPPGKTGELFF

j_call: TRBJ2-2
d_call: -
v_call: TRBV4-2
clone_size: -
cdr3_nt: TGTGCCAGCAGCCCAAGGACGGGTTCCGAAACCGGGGAGCTGTTTTTT
cdr3_aa: CASSPRTGSETGELFF

j_call: TRBJ2-1
d_call: TRBD2
v_call: TRBV18
clone_size: -
cdr3_nt: TGTGCCAGCTCACCAAGCGGGGGGCTTAAGGAGCAGTTCTTC
cdr3_aa: CASSPSGGLKEQFF

j_call: TRBJ1-2
d_call: -
v_call: TRBV4-1
clone_size: -
cdr3_nt: TGCGCCAGCAGCCAAGAAGGCTATGAGAATGGCTACACCTTC
cdr3_aa: CASSQEGYENGYTF

j_call: TRBJ2-5
d_call: -
v_call: TRBV6-2/TRBV6-3
clone_size: -
cdr3_nt: TGTGCCAGCAGCCCCCAGGGGGGGGCGGGGGAGACCCAGTACTTC
cdr3_aa: CASSPQGGAGETQYF

j_call: TRBJ2-7
d_call: -
v_call: TRBV7-9
clone_size: -
cdr3_nt: TGTGCCAGCAGCTTAGCAGGAGCCTACGAGCAGTACTTC
cdr3_aa: CASSLAGAYEQYF

j_call: TRBJ1-1
d_call: -
v_call: TRBV7-2
clone_size: -
cdr3_nt: TGTGCCAGCAGCTTGTCCCCCGGGATAGCTTTCTTT
cdr3_aa: CASSLSPGIAFF

j_call: TRBJ2-7
d_call: TRBD2
v_call: TRBV7-9
clone_size: -
cdr3_nt: TGTGCCAGCAACCCCGGGACTAGCGGTGCCTACGAGCAGTACTTC
cdr3_aa: CASNPGTSGAYEQYF

j_call: TRBJ1-1
d_call: -
v_call: TRBV10-3
clone_size: -
cdr3_nt: TGTGCCATCAGTGAGTGGGACACTGAAGCTTTCTTT
cdr3_aa: CAISEWDTEAFF

j_call: TRBJ1-2
d_call: TRBD1
v_call: TRBV28
clone_size: -
cdr3_nt: TGTGCCAGCCAATCGGAGGGGGCCGGCTATGGCTACACCTTC
cdr3_aa: CASQSEGAGYGYTF

j_call: TRBJ1-2
d_call: TRBD1
v_call: TRBV4-2
clone_size: -
cdr3_nt: TGTGCCAGCAGCCGAACGGGACAGCAGAACTATGGCTACACCTTC
cdr3_aa: CASSRTGQQNYGYTF

j_call: TRBJ1-3
d_call: -
v_call: TRBV7-8
clone_size: -
cdr3_nt: TGTGCCAGCAGTTTGAGGGTTTACGGAACCTCTGGAAACACCATATATTTT
cdr3_aa: CASSLRVYGTSGNTIYF

j_call: TRBJ2-7
d_call: -
v_call: TRBV5-5
clone_size: -
cdr3_nt: TGTGCCAGCAGCCCCTGCCAGGGATGCGAGCAGTACTTC
cdr3_aa: CASSPCQGCEQYF

j_call: TRBJ2-3
d_call: -
v_call: TRBV2
clone_size: -
cdr3_nt: TGTGCCACCGCTGCGGGGGCTAGCACAGATACGCAGTATTTT
cdr3_aa: CATAAGASTDTQYF

j_call: TRBJ2-3
d_call: TRBD2
v_call: TRBV5-8
clone_size: -
cdr3_nt: TGTGCCAGCAGCTCACTAGCGGGGGGGCCGGATACGCAGTATTTT
cdr3_aa: CASSSLAGGPDTQYF

j_call: TRBJ2-1
d_call: TRBD2
v_call: TRBV6-5
clone_size: -
cdr3_nt: TGTGCCAGCCCAGGCGGGCGGGGGGCCTACAATGAGCAGTTCTTC
cdr3_aa: CASPGGRGAYNEQFF

j_call: TRBJ2-1
d_call: -
v_call: TRBV19
clone_size: -
cdr3_nt: TGTGCCAGTAGTATAGTCGGCAGGCATAATGAGCAGTTCTTC
cdr3_aa: CASSIVGRHNEQFF

j_call: TRBJ1-5
d_call: TRBD1
v_call: TRBV5-4
clone_size: once
cdr3_nt: TGTGCCAGCAGCTTGACAGGGGAACAAGGTCAGCCCCAGCATTTT
cdr3_aa: CASSLTGEQGQPQHF

j_call: TRBJ2-3
d_call: TRBD1
v_call: TRBV6-4
clone_size: few
cdr3_nt: TGTGCCAGCAGTGCCTTTACAGGGGGAGGCACAGATACGCAGTATTTT
cdr3_aa: CASSAFTGGGTDTQYF

j_call: TRBJ1-3
d_call: -
v_call: TRBV11-2
clone_size: -
cdr3_nt: TGTGCCAGCAGCTTAGCGGAATCCTCTGGAAACACCATATATTTT
cdr3_aa: CASSLAESSGNTIYF

j_call: TRBJ1-6
d_call: TRBD1
v_call: TRBV19
clone_size: few
cdr3_nt: TGTGCCAGTAGACGGGACAGGGCGGGATCACCCCTCCACTTT
cdr3_aa: CASRRDRAGSPLHF

j_call: TRBJ2-1
d_call: -
v_call: TRBV15
clone_size: -
cdr3_nt: TGTGCCACTGGGCGGGACAGCTCCTACAATGAGCAGTTCTTC
cdr3_aa: CATGRDSSYNEQFF

j_call: TRBJ2-3
d_call: TRBD2
v_call: TRBV7-2
clone_size: -
cdr3_nt: TGTGCCAGCAGACCCACACCACTAGCGGGGCTTACTAGCACAGATACGCAGTATTTT
cdr3_aa: CASRPTPLAGLTSTDTQYF

j_call: TRBJ2-7
d_call: -
v_call: TRBV3-1/TRBV3-2
clone_size: -
cdr3_nt: TGTGCCAGCAGCCAAGTCTCAAGGGAGCAGTACTTC
cdr3_aa: CASSQVSREQYF

j_call: TRBJ1-6
d_call: -
v_call: TRBV7-2
clone_size: -
cdr3_nt: TGTGCCAGCAGCTTAGGAGCCCGGGCACGAACGTCACCCCTCCACTTT
cdr3_aa: CASSLGARARTSPLHF

j_call: TRBJ1-5
d_call: -
v_call: TRBV12-3/TRBV12-4
clone_size: once
cdr3_nt: TGTGCCAGCACCGAAATCCGCCGTCAGCCCCAGCATTTT
cdr3_aa: CASTEIRRQPQHF

j_call: TRBJ1-1
d_call: -
v_call: TRBV7-8
clone_size: -
cdr3_nt: TGTGCCAGCAGCTTAGGAAGGGGCAACAGGGTGCTGAACACTGAAGCTTTCTTT
cdr3_aa: CASSLGRGNRVLNTEAFF

j_call: TRBJ1-2
d_call: TRBD1
v_call: TRBV15
clone_size: -
cdr3_nt: TGTGCCACCAGGGATCCACGGGACAGGGTTGTCGGCTACACCTTC
cdr3_aa: CATRDPRDRVVGYTF

j_call: TRBJ2-4
d_call: -
v_call: TRBV11-2
clone_size: -
cdr3_nt: TGTGCCAGCAGCTTAGTTCTGGCCACCGCGAACTTC
cdr3_aa: CASSLVLATANF

j_call: TRBJ1-6
d_call: -
v_call: TRBV6-2/TRBV6-3
clone_size: -
cdr3_nt: TGTGCCAGCAGTCAGGGCGATAATTCACCCCTCCACTTT
cdr3_aa: CASSQGDNSPLHF

j_call: TRBJ2-7
d_call: -
v_call: TRBV4-1
clone_size: -
cdr3_nt: TGCGCCAGCAGCCAGGAAGTAGGTGAGCAGTACTTC
cdr3_aa: CASSQEVGEQYF

j_call: TRBJ1-6
d_call: -
v_call: TRBV27
clone_size: -
cdr3_nt: TGTGCCAGCAGTTTATTTAATTCACCCCTCCACTTT
cdr3_aa: CASSLFNSPLHF